The following is a T cell receptor beta chain sequence with its context. The clone's antigen remains unknown. Within one base of it there is no much larger clone, and no base qualities were kept. V and J are trimmed by 0 bases and 3 bases, and the gene matches miss 4 bases of the junction. In the germline V gene, CDR1 corresponds to MNHEY and CDR2 to SVGAGI. The CDR3 covers 15 residues, taking in both the cysteine and the phenylalanine. Only the CDR3 portion is preserved as DNA: 45 bases, with reading frame beginning at the first base. This specimen belongs to a study of blood T cell repertoires in COVID-19 (dated by TCRdb to between 2020 and 2021). Describing the broader study: Samples from collaborators originated in the United States, Italy and Spain and spanned both the acute and convalescent phases of COVID-19. The material from the prospective study consisted of cDNA or gDNA derived from T cells, B-cell-depleted T cells, or PBMCs. The samples were drawn from the first 160 participants of the ongoing ImmuneRACE study and from 950 to 1,500 subjects provided by 6 global collaborators. A freely available public database, intended as a resource for researchers studying the immune response to SARS-CoV-2, is where the repertoires were released. Subjects who had been exposed to COVID-19, were actively infected with it, or had recovered from it provided the deeply sampled blood TCRbeta repertoires that made up the dataset. A de-identified subject ID, COVID-19 status, age in years and sex were almost always included in the sample metadata. Where available, HLA class I and class II types were taken from metadata supplied by the sample provider and were not determined by assay-based typing. Broad study findings and their caveats: The quantity of clinical and demographic metadata differed by source and by participant and was supplied without curation.

TCRbeta CDR3 regions were amplified from genomic DNA by means of the immunoSEQ Assay, a bias-controlled multiplex PCR. The published analysis was carried out like this. Nucleated cell counts per sample were estimated from amplification of reference gene primers within the assay. Sequence reads were collapsed and filtered to measure the absolute abundance of every unique TCRbeta CDR3 rearrangement. For each sample, productive Simpson clonality was calculated as the square root of Simpson's diversity index across productive rearrangements. In TCRdb, the immuneACCESS table is reduced to in-frame sequences with V and J assigned. These tables do not hold every clone; where another copy was compared, an unresolved V gene accounts for under half, and the others remain unexplained. Clone size and V and J calls were adopted from that table, with D and trimming inferred from the DNA. This sample comprises about 52,000 clones, roughly 82% of them detected only once. The ten largest clones add up to about 26% of the sample.

Collaborating institutions collected whole blood in K2EDTA tubes following their own protocols. For TCRbeta analysis, collaborators shipped samples as frozen whole blood, isolated PBMCs, or DNA extracted from either of those sample types. The specimen sequenced was peripheral blood. The clonotype originates from a woman older than 75 with acute or convalescent COVID-19. The V gene is TRBV6-5 and the J gene is TRBJ1-2; TRBD1 lines up with 7 middle nucleotides. The nucleotide sequence reads TGTGCCAGCAGTTACTCGACAGGGAAAGACTATGGCTACACCTTC. Translated, this is CASSYSTGKDYGYTF.